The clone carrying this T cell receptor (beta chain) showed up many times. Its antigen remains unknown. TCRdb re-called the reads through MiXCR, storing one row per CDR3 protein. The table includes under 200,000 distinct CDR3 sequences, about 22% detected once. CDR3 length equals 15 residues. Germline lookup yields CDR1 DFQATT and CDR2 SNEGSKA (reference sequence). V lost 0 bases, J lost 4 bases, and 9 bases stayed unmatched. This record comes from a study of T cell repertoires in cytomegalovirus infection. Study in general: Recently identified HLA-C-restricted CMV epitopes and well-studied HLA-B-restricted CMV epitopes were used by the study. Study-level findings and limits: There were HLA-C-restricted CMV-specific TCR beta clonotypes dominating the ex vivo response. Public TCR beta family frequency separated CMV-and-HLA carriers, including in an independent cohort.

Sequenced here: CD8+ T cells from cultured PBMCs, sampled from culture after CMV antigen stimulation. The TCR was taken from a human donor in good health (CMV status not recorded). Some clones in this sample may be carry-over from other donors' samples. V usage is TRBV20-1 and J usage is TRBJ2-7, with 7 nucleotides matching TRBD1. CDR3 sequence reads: CSARDPGTVGYEQYF. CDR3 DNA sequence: TGCAGTGCTAGAGATCCCGGGACAGTGGGGTACGAGCAGTACTTC.